Following are 28 T cell receptor beta chains from one sample sequenced in a study of T cell responses to AZD1222 COVID-19 vaccine. TCRdb's copy holds only in-frame clones and misses some; the assay was immunoSEQ multiplex PCR. The sample shows 110,000 to 150,000 clones, over 90% of them seen only once. The material was peripheral blood, obtained on day 0 of AZD1222 vaccination. Every receptor here comes from an adult in good health.

The chain recombines TRBV4-2 with TRBJ2-1; TRBD2 aligns across 9 bases. The CDR3 extends over 21 amino acids. Germline V gene lookup returns CDR1 LGHNA and CDR2 YNFKEQ. V shed 1 base and J 0 bases; nucleotides not matched to a gene: 16. Here the CDR3 reads CASSQVSAGGHLLSSYNEQFF. In DNA, the CDR3 is TGTGCCAGCAGCCAAGTATCGGCGGGAGGGCACCTTCTTAGCTCCTACAATGAGCAGTTCTTC.

The J gene is TRBJ2-7, the V gene TRBV4-1, with D possibly being TRBD2 (5 bases). The V gene's germline CDR1 is MGHRA and CDR2 YSYEKL. V was clipped by 1 base and J by 2 bases, with 9 bases between them. The CDR3 is 14 residues long. The CDR3 loop is CASSQVSGTYEQYF. The CDR3 DNA reads as TGCGCCAGCAGCCAAGTATCGGGGACCTACGAGCAGTACTTC.

The CDR3 region has the DNA TGTGCCACCAGCAGAGATAACAGGAGGGGATATGGCTACACCTTC. Its translation is CATSRDNRRGYGYTF. The chain employs TRBV15 and TRBJ1-2, with D tentatively TRBD1 (5 bases). The V gene's germline CDR1 is LNHNV and CDR2 YYDKDF (reference sequence). The CDR3 length is 15 residues. Trimming cost V 0 bases and J 5 bases, with 13 bases left between them.

V is TRBV4-1 and J is TRBJ2-2; 9 nucleotides agree with TRBD2. The CDR3 contains 16 residues. The germline V gene has CDR1 MGHRA and CDR2 YSYEKL. V shed 1 base and J 1 base; nucleotides not matched to a gene: 1. The DNA for the CDR3 is TGCGCCAGCAGCCAAGGACTAGCGGAGAACACCGGGGAGCTGTTTTTT. This translates into CASSQGLAENTGELFF.

J is TRBJ1-4 and V is TRBV28; D remains ambiguous. The V end lost 3 bases, the J end lost 5 bases, and 10 bases lay between the germline ends. Per the germline V gene, CDR1 is MDHEN and CDR2 is SYDVKM. CDR3 length: 14 residues. DNA for the CDR3: TGTGCCAGCAGTTTGGACCGAGTAAATGAAAAACTGTTTTTT. Protein: CASSLDRVNEKLFF.

The chain carries TRBV29-1 and TRBJ1-2, with D hard to call. Trimming removed 0 bases from V and 5 bases from J, with 13 bases in between. Germline V gene sequence: CDR1 SQVTM, CDR2 ANQGSEA. The CDR3 is 14 residues long. The CDR3 spells CSVEDSRERYGYTF. The CDR3 nucleotides read TGCAGCGTTGAAGATTCTAGGGAAAGGTATGGCTACACCTTC.

The gene calls are TRBV7-9 and TRBJ1-3; D gene uncertain. The germline V and J ends were trimmed by 1 base and 4 bases, with 2 bases remaining between them. The CDR3 is 12 residues long. The V gene's germline CDR1 is SEHNR and CDR2 FQNEAQ (reference sequence). The CDR3 sequence is CASSLVGNTIYF. The CDR3 DNA reads as TGTGCCAGCAGCTTAGTAGGAAACACCATATATTTT.

This clone appeared once. The chain joins TRBV7-9 to TRBJ2-1; D is uncertain. The CDR3 consists of 15 residues. V lost 2 bases and J lost 4, with 12 bases in between. In germline, CDR1 is SEHNR, CDR2 FQNEAQ (reference sequence). CDR3 sequence (DNA): TGTGCCAGCAGCTTATATACTGGGTCTTACAATGAGCAGTTCTTC. Its protein is CASSLYTGSYNEQFF.

The rearrangement joins TRBV5-1 to TRBJ2-7; TRBD1 agrees at 7 bases. CDR3 size: 15 residues. Unmatched junction bases numbered 11, after V lost 5 bases and J lost 3 bases. CDR1 is SGHRS and CDR2 is YFSETQ in the germline V gene. CDR3 bases: TGCGCCAGCAGGCACCGTACAGGGGTCGGCTACGAGCAGTACTTC. Translating gives CASRHRTGVGYEQYF.

J is TRBJ1-5 and V is TRBV6-5; D might be TRBD1 (6 bases). The germline gives CDR1 MNHEY, CDR2 SVGAGI. Deletions cut 6 bases from V and 4 bases from J, with 10 bases between. This CDR3 is built from 13 residues. This CDR3 reads CASRWGLNQPQHF. The CDR3 DNA is TGTGCCAGCAGGTGGGGGCTAAATCAGCCCCAGCATTTT.

This clone appeared once. The chain carries TRBV27 and TRBJ1-1; TRBD1 matches at 9 bases. V lost 5 bases, J lost 6 bases, and 7 bases stayed unmatched. Germline values: CDR1 MNHEY, CDR2 SMNVEV (reference sequence). This CDR3 comprises 14 residues. The CDR3 region is CASSIGQGTAEAFF. Written as DNA, the CDR3 is TGTGCCAGCAGTATCGGACAGGGGACGGCTGAAGCTTTCTTT.

The rearrangement uses TRBV19 and TRBJ1-1, with 10 bases identical to TRBD1. V trimming: 6 bases; J trimming: 5 bases; junction bases outside the gene matches: 6. The CDR3 spans 14 residues. The germline CDR1 and CDR2 sequences are LNHDA and SQIVND (reference sequence). The CDR3 region has the DNA TGTGCCAGTAGGAGCCGGGACAGGGGTACTGAAGCTTTCTTT. Its translation is CASRSRDRGTEAFF.

The chain employs TRBV7-8 and TRBJ1-4, with D unresolved. The CDR3 contains 14 residues. Trimming stripped 1 base from V and 7 bases from J, with 10 bases between. CDR1 SGHVS and CDR2 FQNEAQ come from the germline V gene. CDR3 region: CASSLDSAGEKLFF. The CDR3 DNA is TGTGCCAGCAGCTTAGATTCGGCGGGTGAAAAACTGTTTTTT.

The chain carries TRBV6-5 and TRBJ1-2; D uncertain. CDR3 length: 13 amino acids. Germline values: CDR1 MNHEY, CDR2 SVGAGI. Trimming cost V 5 bases and J 4 bases, with 11 bases left between them. Here the CDR3 DNA reads TGTGCCAGCAGTACGGACCGCCTCTATGGCTACACCTTC. Translation: CASSTDRLYGYTF.

About this clone: The junction does not match germline at one end; this may be a read error. This sequence joins TRBV7-7 and TRBJ2-2; TRBD1 is a possible D gene (6 bases). The CDR3 is 15 amino acids. Germline values: CDR1 SSHAT, CDR2 FNYEAQ (reference sequence). CDR3 nucleotide sequence: TGTGCTAGCAGCCCCCGGCCAGGGGATACCGGGGAGCTGTTTTTT. Protein product: CASSPRPGDTGELFF. Using reference TRBV7-7 and TRBJ2-2 for the parts outside the CDR3, the full variable domain is GAGVSQSPRYKVTKRGQDVTLRCDPISSHATLYWYQQALGQGPEFLTYFNYEAQPDKSGLPSDRFSAERPEGSISTLTIQRTEQRDSAMYRCASSPRPGDTGELFFGEGSRLTVL.

J is TRBJ1-2 and V is TRBV5-1; D unresolved. CDR3 length: 13 amino acids. The V gene's germline CDR1 is SGHRS and CDR2 YFSETQ. With 5 bases removed from V and 1 base from J, the gap between germline ends came to 9 bases. The CDR3 is CASSVRLNYGYTF. The CDR3 bases are TGCGCCAGCAGTGTGAGGCTTAACTATGGCTACACCTTC.

The chain is built from TRBV5-6 and TRBJ1-3, with D uncertain. The V gene's germline CDR1 is SGHDT and CDR2 YYEEEE. Trimming left V 4 bases short and J 0 bases short, with 8 bases between. There are 14 residues in the CDR3. CDR3 sequence: CASSRRTSGNTIYF. The CDR3 DNA reads as TGTGCCAGCAGCCGACGGACCTCTGGAAACACCATATATTTT.

The chain uses TRBV12-5 and TRBJ1-2; D remains ambiguous. CDR1 and CDR2 (germline): LGHNT, FRNRAP. The CDR3 is 15 amino acids. Trimming stripped 9 bases from V and 1 base from J, with 18 bases between. CDR3 coding DNA: TGTGCTAGCGACTCGCCTGGGGAAATTAACTATGGCTACACCTTC. Protein sequence: CASDSPGEINYGYTF.

The chain has TRBV7-8 and TRBJ2-1, with 8 bases lining up with TRBD2. The germline CDR1 and CDR2 sequences are SGHVS and FQNEAQ. Trimming removed 1 base from V and 10 bases from J; junction bases left unmatched: 9. The CDR3 runs 15 residues. The CDR3 coding sequence is TGTGCCAGCAGCTTAGATTGGACTAGCTTACGGGAGCAGTTCTTC. Encoded protein: CASSLDWTSLREQFF.

This sequence joins TRBV28 and TRBJ1-4; D is undetermined. The germline V gene has CDR1 MDHEN and CDR2 SYDVKM. V lost 2 bases to trimming and J lost 5 bases, with 6 bases between them. The CDR3 has 13 amino acids. CDR3 amino acids: CASSLIGNEKLFF. In DNA, the CDR3 is TGTGCCAGCAGTTTAATCGGAAATGAAAAACTGTTTTTT. The full variable domain, in which reference TRBV28 and TRBJ1-4 provide the parts outside the CDR3, is DVKVTQSSRYLVKRTGEKVFLECVQDMDHENMFWYRQDPGLGLRLIYFSYDVKMKEKGDIPEGYSVSREKKERFSLILESASTNQTSMYLCASSLIGNEKLFFGSGTQLSVL.

V usage is TRBV12-3 or TRBV12-4 and J usage is TRBJ2-5; a possible D gene is TRBD2 (6 bases). V dropped 1 base and J dropped 7 bases, with 10 bases sitting between them. The CDR3 has 13 amino acids. CDR3 protein: CASSLGGTGTQYF. CDR3 in DNA: TGTGCCAGCAGTTTAGGAGGGACTGGGACCCAGTACTTC.

The V and J genes are TRBV20-1 and TRBJ2-7; 7 bases are a match to TRBD1. V was clipped by 3 bases and J by 3 bases; unmatched bases: 5. Germline CDR1 is DFQATT and CDR2 is SNEGSKA (reference sequence). There are 13 residues in the CDR3. The CDR3 protein is CSASTGVGYEQYF. The CDR3 nucleotides are TGCAGTGCTAGTACAGGGGTCGGCTACGAGCAGTACTTC.

The V and J genes are TRBV4-1 and TRBJ1-5; D uncertain. V was trimmed by 0 bases and J by 0 bases, leaving 15 bases between them. The CDR3 spans 18 residues. Germline V CDR1 and CDR2: MGHRA, YSYEKL. DNA of the CDR3: TGCGCCAGCAGCCAAGATTGGGGAGCGGAAGTTAGCAATCAGCCCCAGCATTTT. This sequence encodes CASSQDWGAEVSNQPQHF.

The chain employs TRBV9 and TRBJ2-1; TRBD2 aligns across 11 bases. This CDR3 region has 15 residues. Trimming cost V 3 bases and J 7 bases; bases outside gene matches: 6. Germline V gene sequence: CDR1 SGDLS, CDR2 YYNGEE. CDR3 residues: CASSDSGRADNEQFF. The CDR3 nucleotides read TGTGCCAGCAGCGATAGCGGGAGGGCGGATAATGAGCAGTTCTTC.

V and J are TRBV5-1 and TRBJ2-1, with 7 positions matching TRBD2. Germline CDR1 is SGHRS and CDR2 is YFSETQ. This CDR3 spans 15 amino acids. The ends lost 2 bases at V and 0 bases at J; junction bases unmatched: 2. The CDR3 DNA follows: TGCGCCAGCAGCTTTACTAGCGACTCCTACAATGAGCAGTTCTTC. Protein: CASSFTSDSYNEQFF.

The chain combines TRBV7-9 with TRBJ1-1; 7 bases are shared with TRBD1. The CDR3 contains 16 residues. After removal of 3 bases from V and 1 base from J, the junction contained 8 bases not matched to a gene. Germline-derived CDR1 and CDR2 are SEHNR and FQNEAQ (reference sequence). The CDR3 nucleotides are TGTGCCAGCAGCTTTACAGGGGCCCGCCAGAACACTGAAGCTTTCTTT. Encoded protein: CASSFTGARQNTEAFF.

This clone occurred once. CDR3 DNA sequence: TGCGCCAGCAGCCAAGGGGCTGGAGCGACCTACGAGCAGTACTTC. The encoded protein is CASSQGAGATYEQYF. V and J are TRBV4-1 and TRBJ2-7; D is uncertain. Trimming removed 1 base at V and 2 bases at J, with 12 bases between. Germline V gene sequence: CDR1 MGHRA, CDR2 YSYEKL. There are 15 residues in the CDR3.

The genes are TRBV6-1 and TRBJ1-5; D gene ambiguous. Trimming took 2 bases from V and 1 from J, leaving 9 bases between them. The CDR3 extends over 15 amino acids. Germline-derived CDR1 and CDR2 are MNHNS and SASEGT. CDR3 loop: CASSEFDGSNQPQHF. The CDR3 DNA reads as TGTGCCAGCAGTGAATTCGACGGAAGCAATCAGCCCCAGCATTTT.